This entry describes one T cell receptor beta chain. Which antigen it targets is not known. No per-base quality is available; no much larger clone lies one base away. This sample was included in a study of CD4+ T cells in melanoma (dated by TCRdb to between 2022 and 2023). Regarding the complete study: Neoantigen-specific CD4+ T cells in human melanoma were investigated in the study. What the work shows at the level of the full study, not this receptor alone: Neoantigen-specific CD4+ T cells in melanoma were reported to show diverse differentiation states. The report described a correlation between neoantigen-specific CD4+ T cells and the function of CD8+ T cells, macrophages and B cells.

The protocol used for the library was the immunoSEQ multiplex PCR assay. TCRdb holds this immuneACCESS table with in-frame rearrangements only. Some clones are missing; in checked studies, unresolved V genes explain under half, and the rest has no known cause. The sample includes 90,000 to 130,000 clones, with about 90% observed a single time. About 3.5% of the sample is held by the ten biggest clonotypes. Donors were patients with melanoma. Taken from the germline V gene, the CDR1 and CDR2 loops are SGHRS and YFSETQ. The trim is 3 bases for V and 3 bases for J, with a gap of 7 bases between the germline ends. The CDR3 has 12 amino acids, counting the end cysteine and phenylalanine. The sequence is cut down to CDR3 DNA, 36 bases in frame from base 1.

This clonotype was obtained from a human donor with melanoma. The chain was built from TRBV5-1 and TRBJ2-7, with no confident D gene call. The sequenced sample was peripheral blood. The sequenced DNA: TGCGCCAGCAGCTCCGGCAGCTACGAGCAGTACTTC. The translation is CASSSGSYEQYF.